This TCR beta chain was sequenced in a study of PD-1 blockade in classical Hodgkin lymphoma. General study points: A reduction in baseline TCR diversity was reportedly seen in newly diagnosed patients relative to healthy donors. Some patients started nivolumab under 1 year after ASCT, and they were excluded. By cycle point C4D1, TCR diversity had risen significantly in CD4+ cells (but not CD8+ cells).

Germline-derived CDR1 and CDR2 are PRHDT and FYEKMQ (reference sequence). The trim removed 5 bases at V and 1 base at J, leaving 10 bases unmatched. This CDR3 has 16 residues. A note on this clone: The antigen is unknown.

Repertoires were generated with immunoSEQ multiplex PCR, while TCRdb's copy carries only in-frame clones and drops some. The sample carries 50,000 or so clones, around 93% recorded once. No patient escaped relapse after autologous stem cell transplantation, and brentuximab vedotin exposure varied. The genes are TRBV13 and TRBJ1-1, with TRBD1 matching 7 bases. The specimen was peripheral blood mononuclear cells (PBMCs), collected before the second cycle of nivolumab. This TCR was sampled from a human donor with classical Hodgkin lymphoma. The CDR3 DNA follows: TGTGCCAGCAGCGCGTCCGGGACAGAAGCGAACACTGAAGCTTTCTTT. This encodes CASSASGTEANTEAFF.